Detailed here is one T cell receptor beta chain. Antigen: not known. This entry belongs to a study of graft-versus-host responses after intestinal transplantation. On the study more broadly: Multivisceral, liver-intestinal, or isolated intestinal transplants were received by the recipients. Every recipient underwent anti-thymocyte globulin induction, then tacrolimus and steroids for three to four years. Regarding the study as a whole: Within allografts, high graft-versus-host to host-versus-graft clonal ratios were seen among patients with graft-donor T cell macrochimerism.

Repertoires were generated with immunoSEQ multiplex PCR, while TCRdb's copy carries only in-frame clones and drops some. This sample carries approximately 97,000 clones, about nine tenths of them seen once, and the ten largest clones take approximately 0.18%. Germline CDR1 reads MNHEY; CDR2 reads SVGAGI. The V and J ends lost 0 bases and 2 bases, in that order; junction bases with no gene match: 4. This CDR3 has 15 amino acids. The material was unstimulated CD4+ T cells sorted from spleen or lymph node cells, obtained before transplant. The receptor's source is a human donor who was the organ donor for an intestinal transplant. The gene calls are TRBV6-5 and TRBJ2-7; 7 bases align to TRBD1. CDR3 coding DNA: TGTGCCAGCAGTTACTCGACGACAGGGACCTACGAGCAGTACTTC. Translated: CASSYSTTGTYEQYF.